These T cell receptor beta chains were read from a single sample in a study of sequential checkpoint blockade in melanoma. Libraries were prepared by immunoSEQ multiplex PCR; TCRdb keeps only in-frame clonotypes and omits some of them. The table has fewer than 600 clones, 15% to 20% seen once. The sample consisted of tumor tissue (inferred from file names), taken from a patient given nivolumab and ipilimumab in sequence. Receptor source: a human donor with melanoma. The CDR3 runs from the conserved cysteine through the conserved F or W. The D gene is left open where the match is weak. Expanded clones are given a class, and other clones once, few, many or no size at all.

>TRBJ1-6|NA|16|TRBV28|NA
TGTGCCAGCAGTTTCTACCGGACAGTCCCGAATTCACCCCTCCACTTT
CASSFYRTVPNSPLHF
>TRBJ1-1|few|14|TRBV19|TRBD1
TGTGCCAGTAGTCCCGGACAGGGGTGGACTGAAGCTTTCTTT
CASSPGQGWTEAFF
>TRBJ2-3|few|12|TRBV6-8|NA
TGTGCCAGCAGTGACGGCTTAAGGACGCAGTATTTT
CASSDGLRTQYF
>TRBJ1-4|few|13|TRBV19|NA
TGTGCCAGTAGTCCCGGGCTGGCCGAAAAACTGTTTTTT
CASSPGLAEKLFF
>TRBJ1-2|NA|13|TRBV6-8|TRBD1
TGTGCCAGCAGTTTGACAGGGGGCTTTGGCTACACCTTC
CASSLTGGFGYTF
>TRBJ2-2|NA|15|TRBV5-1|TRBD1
TGCGCCAGCAGCAGCGGGACAGGGGCCCCCGGGGAGCTGTTTTTT
CASSSGTGAPGELFF
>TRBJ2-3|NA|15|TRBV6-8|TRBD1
TGTGCCAGCAGTGACTCGACAGGGGGCGCAGATACGCAGTATTTT
CASSDSTGGADTQYF
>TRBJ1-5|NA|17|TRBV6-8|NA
TGTGCCAGCAGTTACTCAAGGGTCCCCCAAATCAATCAGCCCCAGCATTTT
CASSYSRVPQINQPQHF
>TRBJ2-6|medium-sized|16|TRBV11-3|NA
TGTGCCAGCACCCCCAGGTCGTTCGCTGGGGCCAACGTCCTGACTTTC
CASTPRSFAGANVLTF
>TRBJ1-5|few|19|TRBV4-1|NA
TGCGCCAGCAGCCAAGATGGGGGAGTGGGCAGGGTCGGAAATCAGCCCCAGCATTTT
CASSQDGGVGRVGNQPQHF
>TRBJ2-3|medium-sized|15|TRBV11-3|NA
TGTGCCAGCAGCCAAGGGGGACTACGATCAGATACGCAGTATTTT
CASSQGGLRSDTQYF
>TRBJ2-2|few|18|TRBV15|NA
TGTGCCACCAGCCCCCAACCCGGGGCCCCCTTCTGGACCGGGGAGCTGTTTTTT
CATSPQPGAPFWTGELFF
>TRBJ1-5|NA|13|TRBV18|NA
TGTGCCAGCTCAGCAGGGCGCGATCAGCCCCAGCATTTT
CASSAGRDQPQHF
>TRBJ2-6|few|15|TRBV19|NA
TGTGCCAGTAGTATAGTAGTCGCTGGGGCCAACGTCCTGACTTTC
CASSIVVAGANVLTF
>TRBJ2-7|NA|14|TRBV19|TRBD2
TGTGCCAGTAGTCTGAGACTAGCTCACTACGAGCAGTACTTC
CASSLRLAHYEQYF
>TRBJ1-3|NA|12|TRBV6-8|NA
TGTGCCAGCCAGGGCCGAGGAAACACCATATATTTT
CASQGRGNTIYF
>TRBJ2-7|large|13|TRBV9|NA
TGTGCCAGCAGCGTAGACCAGACCTACGAGCAGTACTTC
CASSVDQTYEQYF
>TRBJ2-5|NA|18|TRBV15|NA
TGTGCCACCAGCAGAGATTCTCTTGCGGGGGCCGCGGGGGAGACCCAGTACTTC
CATSRDSLAGAAGETQYF